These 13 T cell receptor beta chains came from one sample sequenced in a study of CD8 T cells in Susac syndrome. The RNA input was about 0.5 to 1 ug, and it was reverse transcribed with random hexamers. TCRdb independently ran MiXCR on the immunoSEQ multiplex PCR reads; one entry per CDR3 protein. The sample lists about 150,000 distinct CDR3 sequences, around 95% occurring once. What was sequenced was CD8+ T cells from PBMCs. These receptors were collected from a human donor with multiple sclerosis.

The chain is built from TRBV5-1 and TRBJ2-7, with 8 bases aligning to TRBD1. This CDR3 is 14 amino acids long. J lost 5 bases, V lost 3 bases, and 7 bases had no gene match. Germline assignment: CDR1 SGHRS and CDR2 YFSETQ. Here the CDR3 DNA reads TGCGCCAGCAGCTCTACAGGACAGGGCGACGAGCAGTACGTC. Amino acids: CASSSTGQGDEQYV.

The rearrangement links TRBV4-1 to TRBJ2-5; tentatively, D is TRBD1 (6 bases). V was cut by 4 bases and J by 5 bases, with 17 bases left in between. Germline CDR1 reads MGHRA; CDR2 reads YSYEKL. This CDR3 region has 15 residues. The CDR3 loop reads CASSPTGQFLETQYF. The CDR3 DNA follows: TGCGCCAGCAGCCCGACCGGACAGTTTCTGGAGACCCAGTACTTC.

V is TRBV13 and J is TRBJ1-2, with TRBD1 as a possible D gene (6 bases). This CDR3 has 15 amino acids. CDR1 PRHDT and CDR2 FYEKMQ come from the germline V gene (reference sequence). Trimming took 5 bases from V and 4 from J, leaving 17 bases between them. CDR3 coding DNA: TGTGCCAGCAGCCTCCGGGGGGCCCCGTCCTATGGCTACACCTTC. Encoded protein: CASSLRGAPSYGYTF.

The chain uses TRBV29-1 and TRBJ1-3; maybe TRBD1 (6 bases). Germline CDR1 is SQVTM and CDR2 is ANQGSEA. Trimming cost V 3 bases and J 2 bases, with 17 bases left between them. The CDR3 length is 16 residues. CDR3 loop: CSVEGLAGATGNTIYF. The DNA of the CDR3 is TGCAGCGTTGAGGGTCTCGCAGGGGCTACTGGAAACACCATATATTTT.

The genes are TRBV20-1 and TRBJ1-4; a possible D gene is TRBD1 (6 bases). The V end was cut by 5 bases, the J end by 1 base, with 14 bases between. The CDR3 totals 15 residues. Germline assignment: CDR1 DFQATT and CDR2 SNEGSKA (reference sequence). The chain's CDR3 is CSAGQQFLTNEKLFF. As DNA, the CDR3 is TGCAGTGCTGGACAGCAGTTTTTAACTAATGAAAAACTGTTTTTT.

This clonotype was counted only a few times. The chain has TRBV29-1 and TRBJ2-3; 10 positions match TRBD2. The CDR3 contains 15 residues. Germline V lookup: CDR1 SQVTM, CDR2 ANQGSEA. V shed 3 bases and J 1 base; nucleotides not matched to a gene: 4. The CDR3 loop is CSVEGLAGGTDTQYF. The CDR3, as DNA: TGCAGCGTTGAGGGGCTAGCGGGGGGCACAGATACGCAGTATTTT.

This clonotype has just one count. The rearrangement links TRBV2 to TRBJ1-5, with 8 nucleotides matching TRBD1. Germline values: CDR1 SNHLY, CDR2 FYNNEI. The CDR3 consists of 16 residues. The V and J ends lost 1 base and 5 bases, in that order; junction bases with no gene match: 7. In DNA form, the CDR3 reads TGTGCCAGCAGTGAAGAAGGCAGGGGGCCATATCAGCCCCAGCATTTT. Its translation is CASSEEGRGPYQPQHF.

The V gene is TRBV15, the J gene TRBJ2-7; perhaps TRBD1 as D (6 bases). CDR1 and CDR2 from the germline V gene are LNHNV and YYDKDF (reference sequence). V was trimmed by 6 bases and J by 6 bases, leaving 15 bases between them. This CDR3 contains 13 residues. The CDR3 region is CATSTQQGREQYF. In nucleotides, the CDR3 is TGTGCCACCAGTACGCAACAGGGTCGCGAGCAGTACTTC.

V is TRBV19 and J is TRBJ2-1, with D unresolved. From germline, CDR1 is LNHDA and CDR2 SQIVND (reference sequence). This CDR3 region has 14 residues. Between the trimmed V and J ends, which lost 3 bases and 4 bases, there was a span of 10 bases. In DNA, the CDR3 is TGTGCCAGTAGTATCCGGACGGCATACAATGAGCAGTTCTTC. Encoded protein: CASSIRTAYNEQFF.

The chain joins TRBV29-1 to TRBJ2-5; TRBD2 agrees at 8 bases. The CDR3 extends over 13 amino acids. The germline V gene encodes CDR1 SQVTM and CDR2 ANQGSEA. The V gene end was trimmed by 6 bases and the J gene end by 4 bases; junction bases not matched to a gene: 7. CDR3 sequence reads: CSVRRGGRETQYF. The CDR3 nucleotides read TGCAGCGTGCGACGGGGGGGCCGAGAGACCCAGTACTTC.

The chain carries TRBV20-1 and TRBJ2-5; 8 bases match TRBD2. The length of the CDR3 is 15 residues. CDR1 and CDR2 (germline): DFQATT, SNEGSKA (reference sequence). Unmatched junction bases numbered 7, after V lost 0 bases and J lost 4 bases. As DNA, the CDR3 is TGCAGTGCTAGAGAGCTAAGCGGGGGTATAGAGACCCAGTACTTC. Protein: CSARELSGGIETQYF.

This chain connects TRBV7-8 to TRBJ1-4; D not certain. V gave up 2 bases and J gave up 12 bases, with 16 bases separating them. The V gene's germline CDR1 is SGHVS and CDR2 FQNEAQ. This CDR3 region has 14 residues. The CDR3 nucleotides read TGTGCCAGCAGCTTATCGGGAGGGTCCCTGGAACTGTTTTTT. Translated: CASSLSGGSLELFF.

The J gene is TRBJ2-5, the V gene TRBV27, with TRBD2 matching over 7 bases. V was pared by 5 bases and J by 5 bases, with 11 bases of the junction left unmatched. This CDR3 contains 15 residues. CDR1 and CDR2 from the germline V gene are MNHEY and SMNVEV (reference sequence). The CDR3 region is CASSPRTREVETQYF. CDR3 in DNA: TGTGCCAGCAGTCCGCGGACTAGGGAGGTCGAGACCCAGTACTTC.